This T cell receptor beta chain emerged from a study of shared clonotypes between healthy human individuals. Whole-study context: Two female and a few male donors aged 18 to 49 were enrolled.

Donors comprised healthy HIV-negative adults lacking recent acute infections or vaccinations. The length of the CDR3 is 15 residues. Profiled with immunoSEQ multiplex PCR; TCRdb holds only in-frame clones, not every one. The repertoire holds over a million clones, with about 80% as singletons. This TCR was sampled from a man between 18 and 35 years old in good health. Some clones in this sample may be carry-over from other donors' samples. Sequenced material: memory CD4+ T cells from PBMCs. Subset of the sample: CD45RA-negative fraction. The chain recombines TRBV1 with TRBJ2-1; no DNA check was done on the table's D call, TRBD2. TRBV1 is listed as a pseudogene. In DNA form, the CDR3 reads TGCACCAGCAGCCGTACTAGCGGGAGGGCCAATGAGCAGTTCTTC. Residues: CTSSRTSGRANEQFF.